This paragraph covers one T cell receptor beta chain sequence. This entry comes from a study of tumor-infiltrating lymphocytes in primary liver carcinoma. The CDR3 is made up of 13 amino acids. Germline V gene lookup returns CDR1 KGHDR and CDR2 SFDVKD. Joint extraction of RNA and DNA used about 17-32 mg of bulk tissue that was unsorted. Each sampled tumor had five separate regions taken from it. The authors made TCR beta cDNA from about 500 ng total RNA with a constant-region primer. TCR beta libraries came from three nested multiplex PCR rounds using slightly modified ARM-PCR. With TRBV1-TRBV30 forward primers and a C-beta reverse primer, the first two PCR rounds were run for nine to eleven cycles each. TCRdb reprocessed the multiplex PCR reads with MiXCR, giving one entry per CDR3 protein. The sample holds around 29,000 distinct CDR3 sequences; around 78% are singletons and the top ten take 36%.

The TCR comes from a man aged 40-55 years with primary liver carcinoma and hepatitis B virus infection. The V call is TRBV24-1, the J call TRBJ2-7, with no clear D. The sample consisted of liver tumor tissue from sampling region 5. The subset denotes: tumor region T5, tumor centre. In DNA form, the CDR3 reads TGTGATACCAGTGGCGGTAGCTCCTACGAGCAGTACTTC. Amino acid sequence: CDTSGGSSYEQYF.